This TCR beta chain was found in a study of blood T cell repertoires in COVID-19. The assay was immunoSEQ multiplex PCR, and TCRdb's table has in-frame clones only and misses some. The sample has about 180,000 clones, about 80% seen once. The receptor was isolated from a man in his fifties or sixties who had been exposed to COVID-19. The sample consisted of PBMCs or T cells enriched from blood (not recorded which).

The CDR3: CASSAGQGFGGYTF. The CDR3 DNA reads TGCGCCAGCAGCGCGGGACAGGGGTTCGGAGGCTACACCTTC. The chain joins TRBV5-1 to TRBJ1-2; 10 bases line up with TRBD1. V dropped 4 bases and J dropped 8; count of bases not matched to a gene: 8. The CDR3 runs 14 residues. Per the germline V gene, CDR1 is SGHRS and CDR2 is YFSETQ.